The 10 T cell receptor beta chains listed next were all sequenced from one sample in a study of blood T cell repertoires in COVID-19 (dated by TCRdb to between 2020 and 2021). Libraries were built with the immunoSEQ multiplex PCR assay. TCRdb limited this immuneACCESS table to in-frame rearrangements with V and J called. A share of clones is missing; checked studies link under half to unresolved V genes, and the rest is unexplained. Within this sample are about 150,000 clones, with about four fifths of them counted one time only. Clones ranked in the top ten supply approximately 30% of the sample. Source material: peripheral blood. The receptors were gathered from a woman aged 55-75 years with acute or convalescent COVID-19.

The chain uses TRBV27 and TRBJ1-2, with TRBD1 matching over 8 bases. Trimming at V came to 6 bases and at J to 2 bases, leaving 5 bases not matched to a gene. The germline CDR1 and CDR2 sequences are MNHEY and SMNVEV (reference sequence). The CDR3 totals 14 residues. For the CDR3, the DNA is TGTGCCAGCAGGGGACGGACAGGGAACTATGGCTACACCTTC. Its translation: CASRGRTGNYGYTF.

The rearrangement joins TRBV5-6 to TRBJ1-6; TRBD1 might be the D (5 bases). With 2 bases removed from V and 10 bases from J, the gap between germline ends came to 13 bases. CDR3 size: 14 residues. CDR1 SGHDT and CDR2 YYEEEE come from the germline V gene. CDR3 DNA: TGTGCCAGCAGCTTCCGGGTCAGGGAATCACCCCTCCACTTT. This encodes CASSFRVRESPLHF.

The V call is TRBV7-9, the J call TRBJ1-4; D gene unclear. V gave up 6 bases and J gave up 8 bases, with 10 bases separating them. This CDR3 comprises 12 residues. In germline, CDR1 is SEHNR, CDR2 FQNEAQ (reference sequence). CDR3 amino acids: CASRPYGEKLFF. CDR3 DNA sequence: TGTGCCAGCAGACCATACGGGGAAAAACTGTTTTTT. Filled out from reference TRBV7-9 and TRBJ1-4, the complete variable domain reads DTGVSQNPRHKITKRGQNVTFRCDPISEHNRLYWYRQTLGQGPEFLTYFQNEAQLEKSRLLSDRFSAERPKGSFSTLEIQRTEQGDSAMYLCASRPYGEKLFFGSGTQLSVL.

V and J are TRBV6-6 and TRBJ1-1, with 12 positions matching TRBD1. V shed 0 bases and J 7 bases; nucleotides not matched to a gene: 3. This CDR3 has 15 amino acids. The V gene's germline CDR1 is MNHNY and CDR2 SVGAGI (reference sequence). CDR3 residues: CASSYSGTGGSEAFF. The CDR3 coding sequence is TGTGCCAGCAGTTACTCGGGGACAGGGGGCAGTGAAGCTTTCTTT.

The chain recombines TRBV5-1 with TRBJ2-1, with 7 bases aligning to TRBD1. J lost 2 bases, V lost 2 bases, and 7 bases had no gene match. Germline loops: CDR1 SGHRS, CDR2 YFSETQ. This CDR3 region has 16 residues. CDR3 in DNA: TGCGCCAGCAGCTTAAATCCGGGACAGCCCTACAATGAGCAGTTCTTC. Translated: CASSLNPGQPYNEQFF.

For the CDR3, the DNA is TGTGCCAGCAGAATTCACACAGGGAACTATGGCTACACCTTC. Amino acids: CASRIHTGNYGYTF. V usage is TRBV5-8 and J usage is TRBJ1-2; tentatively, D is TRBD1 (6 bases). Germline V gene data show CDR1 as SGHTS and CDR2 as YDEGEE. The CDR3 has 14 amino acids. V gave up 5 bases and J gave up 2 bases, with 13 bases separating them.

The V call is TRBV13, the J call TRBJ2-3, with D unresolved. Germline CDR1 PRHDT, CDR2 FYEKMQ (reference sequence). The CDR3 runs to 11 residues. Trimming pared 2 bases from V and 9 bases from J, leaving 6 bases between. This CDR3 reads CASSLKETQYF. Here the CDR3 DNA reads TGTGCCAGCAGCTTAAAAGAGACGCAGTATTTT.

As concerns this clone: The junction and the germline gene differ at one end; a read error may be behind it. This chain connects TRBV28 to TRBJ1-2, with D unclear. This CDR3 contains 12 residues. Per the germline V gene, CDR1 is MDHEN and CDR2 is SYDVKM. The CDR3 region has the DNA TGTGCCAGCACCCAAGACTTCCTCGATGTGCTATTC. Its translation is CASTQDFLDVLF.

The genes are TRBV21-1 and TRBJ1-1. TRBV21-1 is a pseudogene. The CDR3 contains 14 residues. DNA of the CDR3: TGTGCCAGCTATTTTAGGGAGGGTTACACTGAAGCTTTCTTT. It translates to CASYFREGYTEAFF.

V usage is TRBV5-6 and J usage is TRBJ2-3, with 9 bases fitting TRBD2. This CDR3 contains 15 residues. The germline V gene has CDR1 SGHDT and CDR2 YYEEEE. V was clipped by 4 bases and J by 5 bases; unmatched bases: 8. CDR3 protein: CASSVSGGPVDTQYF. The CDR3, as DNA: TGTGCCAGCAGCGTTAGCGGGGGACCGGTAGATACGCAGTATTTT.